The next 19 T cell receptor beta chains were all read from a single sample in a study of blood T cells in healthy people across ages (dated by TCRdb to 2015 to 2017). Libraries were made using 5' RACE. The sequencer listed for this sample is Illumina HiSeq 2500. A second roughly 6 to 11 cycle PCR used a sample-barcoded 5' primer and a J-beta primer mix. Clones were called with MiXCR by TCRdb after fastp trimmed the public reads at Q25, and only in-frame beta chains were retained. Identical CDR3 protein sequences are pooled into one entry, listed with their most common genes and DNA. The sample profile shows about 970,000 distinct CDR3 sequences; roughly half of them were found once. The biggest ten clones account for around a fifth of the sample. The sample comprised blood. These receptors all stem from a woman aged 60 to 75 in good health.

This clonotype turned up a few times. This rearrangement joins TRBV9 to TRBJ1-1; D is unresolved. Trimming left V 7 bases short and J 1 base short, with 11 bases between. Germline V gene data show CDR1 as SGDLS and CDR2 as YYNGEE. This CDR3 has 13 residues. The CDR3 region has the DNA TGTGCCAGCGGTAGGCAGCCGAACACTGAAGCTTTCTTT. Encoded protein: CASGRQPNTEAFF. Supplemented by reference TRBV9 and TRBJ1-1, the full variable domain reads DSGVTQTPKHLITATGQRVTLRCSPRSGDLSVYWYQQSLDQGLQFLIQYYNGEERAKGNILERFSAQQFPDLHSELNLSSLELGDSALYFCASGRQPNTEAFFGQGTRLTVV.

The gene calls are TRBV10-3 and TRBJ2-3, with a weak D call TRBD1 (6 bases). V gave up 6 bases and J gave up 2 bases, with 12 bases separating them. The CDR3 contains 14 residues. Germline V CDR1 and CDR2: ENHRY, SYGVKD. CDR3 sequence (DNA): TGTGCCATCAGGGGGGCAGTAGCCACAGATACGCAGTATTTT. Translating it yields CAIRGAVATDTQYF.

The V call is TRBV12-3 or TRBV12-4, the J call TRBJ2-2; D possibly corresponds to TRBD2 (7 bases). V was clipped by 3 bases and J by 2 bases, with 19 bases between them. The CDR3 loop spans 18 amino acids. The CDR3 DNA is TGTGCCAGCAGTTTTGTGTTCGGGGGGCCCTATAACACCGGGGAGCTGTTTTTT. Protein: CASSFVFGGPYNTGELFF.

This CDR3 reads CASSVSGTVHEQYF. In nucleotides, the CDR3 is TGTGCCAGCAGCGTTAGCGGGACAGTCCACGAGCAGTACTTC. The genes are TRBV7-9 and TRBJ2-7, with D perhaps matching TRBD2 (8 bases). The CDR3 covers 14 residues. Germline V CDR1 and CDR2: SEHNR, FQNEAQ (reference sequence). Trimming shortened V by 5 bases and J by 5 bases, and 16 bases separated the two germline ends.

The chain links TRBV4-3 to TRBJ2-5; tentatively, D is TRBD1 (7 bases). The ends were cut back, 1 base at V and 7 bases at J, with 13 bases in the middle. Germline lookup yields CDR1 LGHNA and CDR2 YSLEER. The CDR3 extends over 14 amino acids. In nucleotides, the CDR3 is TGCGCCAGCAGCCAAGGCGGGGACAGCTTGACCCAGTACTTC. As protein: CASSQGGDSLTQYF.

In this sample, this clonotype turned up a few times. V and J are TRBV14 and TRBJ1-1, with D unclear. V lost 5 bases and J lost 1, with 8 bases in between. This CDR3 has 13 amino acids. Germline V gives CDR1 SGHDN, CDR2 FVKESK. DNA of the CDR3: TGTGCCAGCAGCAATACGAGGAACACTGAAGCTTTCTTT. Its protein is CASSNTRNTEAFF.

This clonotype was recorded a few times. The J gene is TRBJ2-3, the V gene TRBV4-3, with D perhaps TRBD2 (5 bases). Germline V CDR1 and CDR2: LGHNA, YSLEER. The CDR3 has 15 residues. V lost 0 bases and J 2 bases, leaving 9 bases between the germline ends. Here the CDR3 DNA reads TGCGCCAGCAGCCAAGATGCGGGTCTCACAGATACGCAGTATTTT. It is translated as CASSQDAGLTDTQYF.

This CDR3 reads CASTGTTVGELFF. The CDR3 DNA reads TGTGCCAGCACGGGGACTACCGTCGGGGAGCTGTTTTTT. J is TRBJ2-2 and V is TRBV12-3 or TRBV12-4; TRBD2 agrees at 7 bases. Trimming took 7 bases from V and 7 from J; bases not matched to a gene: 6. This CDR3 spans 13 amino acids.

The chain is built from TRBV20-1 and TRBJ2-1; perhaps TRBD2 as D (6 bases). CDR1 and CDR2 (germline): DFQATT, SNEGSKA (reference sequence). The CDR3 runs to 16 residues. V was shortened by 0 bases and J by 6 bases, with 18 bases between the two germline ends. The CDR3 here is CSARDRLVGGFNEQFF. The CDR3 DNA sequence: TGCAGTGCTAGAGATCGGTTAGTGGGAGGTTTCAATGAGCAGTTCTTC.

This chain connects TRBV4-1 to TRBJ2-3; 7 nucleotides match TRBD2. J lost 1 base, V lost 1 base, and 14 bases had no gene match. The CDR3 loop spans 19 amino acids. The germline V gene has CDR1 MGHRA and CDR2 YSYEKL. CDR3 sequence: CASSQAPALGGGRTDTQYF. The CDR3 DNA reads TGCGCCAGCAGCCAAGCCCCCGCACTTGGCGGGGGACGCACAGATACGCAGTATTTT.

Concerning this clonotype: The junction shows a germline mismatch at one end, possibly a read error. The CDR3 nucleotides are TGTGCCGGCAGCGAACCCCCTGATGAAAAACTGTTTTTT. Translated, it gives CAGSEPPDEKLFF. The rearrangement links TRBV7-2 to TRBJ1-4, with D unclear. The CDR3 loop spans 13 amino acids. Germline values: CDR1 SGHTA, CDR2 FQGNSA.

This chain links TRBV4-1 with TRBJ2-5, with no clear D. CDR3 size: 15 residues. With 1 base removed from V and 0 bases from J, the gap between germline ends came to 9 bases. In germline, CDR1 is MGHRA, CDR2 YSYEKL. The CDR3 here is CASSQGPRNQETQYF. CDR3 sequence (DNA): TGCGCCAGCAGCCAAGGACCCAGGAACCAAGAGACCCAGTACTTC.

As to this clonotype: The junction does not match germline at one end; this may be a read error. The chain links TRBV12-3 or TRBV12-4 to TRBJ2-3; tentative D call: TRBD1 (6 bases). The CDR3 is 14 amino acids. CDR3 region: CVSSSDRRGDTQYF. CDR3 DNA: TGTGTCAGCAGCTCGGACAGAAGGGGGGATACGCAGTATTTT.

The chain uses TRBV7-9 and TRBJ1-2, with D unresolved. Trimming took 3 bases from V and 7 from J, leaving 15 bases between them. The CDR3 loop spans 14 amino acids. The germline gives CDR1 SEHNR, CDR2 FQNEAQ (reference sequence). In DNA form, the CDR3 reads TGTGCCAGCAGCTTTTCCCCGAGTTGGGGTGGCTACACCTTC. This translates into CASSFSPSWGGYTF.

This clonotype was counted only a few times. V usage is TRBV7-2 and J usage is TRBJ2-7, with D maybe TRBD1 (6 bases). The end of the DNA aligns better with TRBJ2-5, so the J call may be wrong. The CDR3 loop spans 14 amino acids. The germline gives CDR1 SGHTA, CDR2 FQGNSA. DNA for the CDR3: TGTGCCAGCAGCACACCGGGACAAAGGAGGACCCAGTACTTC. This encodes CASSTPGQRRTQYF.

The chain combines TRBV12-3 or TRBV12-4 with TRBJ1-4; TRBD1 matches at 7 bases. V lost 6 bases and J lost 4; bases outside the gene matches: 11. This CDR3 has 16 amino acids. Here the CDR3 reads CASRVEGGLNNEKLFF. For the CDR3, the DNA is TGTGCCAGCAGAGTAGAAGGGGGCTTAAATAATGAAAAACTGTTTTTT.

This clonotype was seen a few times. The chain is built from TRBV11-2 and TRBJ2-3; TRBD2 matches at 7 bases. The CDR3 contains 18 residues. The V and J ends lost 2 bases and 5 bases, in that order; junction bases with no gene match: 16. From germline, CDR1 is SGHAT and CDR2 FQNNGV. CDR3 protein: CASSLLGFGGRAIDTQYF. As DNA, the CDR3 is TGTGCCAGCAGCTTATTGGGGTTTGGCGGGAGAGCGATAGATACGCAGTATTTT.

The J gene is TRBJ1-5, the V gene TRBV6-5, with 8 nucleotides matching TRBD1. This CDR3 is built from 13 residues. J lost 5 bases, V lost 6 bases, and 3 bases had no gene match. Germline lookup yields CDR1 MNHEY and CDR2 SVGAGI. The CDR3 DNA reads TGTGCCAGCAGGACGGACAGGGATCAGCCCCAGCATTTT. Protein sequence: CASRTDRDQPQHF.

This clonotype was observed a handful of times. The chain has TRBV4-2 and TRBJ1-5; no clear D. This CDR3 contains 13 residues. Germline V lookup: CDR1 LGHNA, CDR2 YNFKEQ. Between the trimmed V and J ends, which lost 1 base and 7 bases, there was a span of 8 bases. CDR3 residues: CASSQGENQPQHF. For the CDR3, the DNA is TGTGCCAGCAGCCAAGGAGAGAACCAGCCCCAGCATTTT.